This note documents a single TCR beta chain sequence. Original processing methods: It was from reference gene primer amplification that nucleated cell counts were estimated. Some clones are missing from TCRdb's copy, which holds only in-frame ones; the method was immunoSEQ multiplex PCR. D and trimming come from the DNA, and the V and J calls and clone size come from that table. The sample shows about 190,000 clones, roughly 80% of them seen only once. CDR3 length equals 16 residues. The V gene's germline CDR1 is MNHEY and CDR2 SVGEGT. Trimming at V came to 5 bases and at J to 2 bases, leaving 9 bases not matched to a gene. These data come from a study of blood T cell repertoires in COVID-19. Study overall: Spain, Italy and the United States supplied samples that represented acute and convalescent COVID-19. T cells, B-cell-depleted T cells, or PBMCs supplied cDNA or gDNA.

The rearrangement uses TRBV6-2 or TRBV6-3 and TRBJ2-3; 8 positions agree with TRBD2. The TCR was taken from a man aged 60 to 75 with acute or convalescent COVID-19. Sequencing was carried out using peripheral blood. The CDR3 region has the DNA TGTGCCAGCAGTCGGGGGGGAGGCCGGGCCACAGATACGCAGTATTTT. This encodes CASSRGGGRATDTQYF.